The T cell receptor (beta chain) under discussion was sequenced for a study of Ad26.COV2.S vaccination and SARS-CoV-2 variants. Study-level points and caveats: Spike-specific TCR breadth ran higher among vaccine recipients than placebo recipients.

CDR1 and CDR2 from the germline V gene are LNHDA and SQIVND (reference sequence). Trimming stripped 1 base from V and 4 bases from J, with 11 bases between. The CDR3 has 15 residues. Treatment specified: around 19 received Ad26.COV2.S at low or high dose, single or two shots; 5 received placebo; per-sample allocation not given. Each sample was drawn 63 days after the first injection (of vaccine or placebo). Ad26 vector vaccine expressed Wuhan-strain SARS-CoV-2 spike. In the case of this clone: What it binds is not known.

Data came from immunoSEQ multiplex PCR; TCRdb stores just in-frame clones and leaves some out. The sample has roughly 510,000 clones; around nine tenths are singletons. The sequence derives from a person aged 18-60 years who received the Ad26.COV2.S COVID-19 vaccine or a placebo. Here the sequenced sample was peripheral blood, taken in a trial of Ad26.COV2.S vaccine versus placebo. V usage is TRBV19 and J usage is TRBJ1-5; D unclear. The CDR3 region has the DNA TGTGCCAGTAGTATAGTAGTTTGGGGAAATCAGCCCCAGCATTTT. Its translation: CASSIVVWGNQPQHF.